A single sample is the source of the 17 T cell receptor beta chains below, sequenced in a study of cytomegalovirus exposure and HLA in healthy donors. The PCR contained 60 Vbeta and 13 Jbeta primers. Sequencing used immunoSEQ multiplex PCR; TCRdb keeps in-frame clones, though not all of them. The profile shows roughly 120,000 clones, around 70% of them singletons. The material sequenced was PBMCs. These TCRs come from a woman aged 18-30 years in good health and CMV-seronegative.

The V gene is TRBV6-1, the J gene TRBJ1-6; D not certain. Between the trimmed V and J ends, which lost 2 bases and 5 bases, there was a span of 7 bases. From germline, CDR1 is MNHNS and CDR2 SASEGT. The CDR3 totals 14 residues. The CDR3 DNA follows: TGTGCCAGCAGTGAATCCCTAAATAATTCACCCCTCCACTTT. It yields the protein CASSESLNNSPLHF.

J is TRBJ1-4 and V is TRBV6-1; a possible D gene is TRBD1 (5 bases). There are 14 residues in the CDR3. Deletions cut 1 base from V and 8 bases from J, with 11 bases between. CDR1 and CDR2 from the germline V gene are MNHNS and SASEGT. The CDR3 region is CASSEGGLGEKLFF. DNA for the CDR3: TGTGCCAGCAGTGAAGGGGGACTTGGAGAAAAACTGTTTTTT.

This clone has more than one count but fewer than ten. CDR3 protein: CSVYRGEKLFF. The CDR3 coding sequence is TGCAGCGTTTACAGGGGCGAAAAACTGTTTTTT. The chain carries TRBV29-1 and TRBJ1-4; 7 bases align to TRBD1. V was clipped by 5 bases and J by 8 bases; unmatched bases: 2. The CDR3 consists of 11 residues. Germline V CDR1 and CDR2: SQVTM, ANQGSEA.

The chain carries TRBV6-6 and TRBJ2-3; D is possibly TRBD1 (6 bases). Between the trimmed V and J ends, which lost 4 bases and 4 bases, there was a span of 12 bases. The CDR3 has 14 residues. The V gene's germline CDR1 is MNHNY and CDR2 SVGAGI (reference sequence). The CDR3 DNA follows: TGTGCCAGCAGTTCAAACAGGGCCGCAGATACGCAGTATTTT. The encoded protein is CASSSNRAADTQYF.

This chain joins TRBV7-8 and TRBJ2-7; D is uncertain. Germline loops: CDR1 SGHVS, CDR2 FQNEAQ. The CDR3 contains 13 residues. Trimming left V 5 bases short and J 6 bases short, with 14 bases between. The DNA for the CDR3 is TGTGCCAGCAGCCCAACGGTGCCATGCGAGCAGTACTTC. This translates into CASSPTVPCEQYF.

The chain combines TRBV5-1 with TRBJ2-3, with a weak D call TRBD1 (5 bases). The V and J ends lost 2 bases and 1 base respectively, with 14 bases between them. In germline, CDR1 is SGHRS, CDR2 YFSETQ. The CDR3 sequence is 16 residues long. Written as DNA, the CDR3 is TGCGCCAGCAGCTTTGGGGCCTCGGGCCGCACAGATACGCAGTATTTT. It codes for CASSFGASGRTDTQYF.

This sequence joins TRBV27 and TRBJ1-6; D unresolved. V was pared by 7 bases and J by 4 bases, with 11 bases between. This CDR3 is built from 14 residues. Germline CDR1 reads MNHEY; CDR2 reads SMNVEV (reference sequence). CDR3 DNA: TGTGCCAGCACCTGGGGAGGGTATAATTCACCCCTCCACTTT. Protein product: CASTWGGYNSPLHF.

The chain links TRBV6-6 to TRBJ1-2, with D uncertain. V was clipped by 5 bases and J by 7 bases, with 11 bases between them. CDR1 MNHNY and CDR2 SVGAGI come from the germline V gene (reference sequence). CDR3 length: 12 amino acids. The CDR3 is CASSPSERGYTF. The CDR3 coding sequence is TGTGCCAGCAGTCCCTCGGAGCGTGGCTACACCTTC.

The V gene is TRBV6-5, the J gene TRBJ2-7; D is uncertain. Trimming removed 10 bases at V and 0 bases at J, with 10 bases between. Germline V gene sequence: CDR1 MNHEY, CDR2 SVGAGI. The CDR3 is 12 amino acids. The CDR3 region has the DNA TGTGCCACAAAACAGAGCTCCTACGAGCAGTACTTC. Encoded protein: CATKQSSYEQYF.

This clone appeared once. V is TRBV21-1 and J is TRBJ1-2. TRBV21-1 is a known pseudogene. The CDR3 loop spans 15 amino acids. The CDR3 DNA reads as TGTGCCAGCACCCTCGGTCGGGGGGATGGCTATGGCTACACCTTC. Amino acids: CASTLGRGDGYGYTF.

V is TRBV5-1 and J is TRBJ2-2; 7 nucleotides align to TRBD1. This CDR3 contains 15 residues. V lost 4 bases, J lost 6 bases, and 9 bases stayed unmatched. The germline V gene encodes CDR1 SGHRS and CDR2 YFSETQ. CDR3 protein: CASSPGTATSGELFF. CDR3 in DNA: TGCGCCAGCAGCCCCGGGACAGCCACGTCCGGGGAGCTGTTTTTT. The entire variable domain, with the rest obtained from reference TRBV5-1 and TRBJ2-2, is as follows: KAGVTQTPRYLIKTRGQQVTLSCSPISGHRSVSWYQQTPGQGLQFLFEYFSETQRNKGNFPGRFSGRQFSNSRSEMNVSTLELGDSALYLCASSPGTATSGELFFGEGSRLTVL.

The rearrangement links TRBV19 to TRBJ1-1, with 8 bases fitting TRBD1. The CDR3 is 13 amino acids. Trimming cost V 1 base and J 7 bases; bases outside gene matches: 2. Per the germline V gene, CDR1 is LNHDA and CDR2 is SQIVND (reference sequence). CDR3: CASSIGQGLEAFF. The DNA for the CDR3 is TGTGCCAGTAGTATAGGACAGGGGCTTGAAGCTTTCTTT.

The V gene is TRBV7-8, the J gene TRBJ2-7, with 8 bases lining up with TRBD1. The CDR3 spans 15 residues. V shed 6 bases, J shed 5 bases, and the junction held 12 bases outside the gene matches. Germline V gene data show CDR1 as SGHVS and CDR2 as FQNEAQ. CDR3 nucleotides: TGTGCCAGCAGATCCCAAGGACAGGGCATCCACGAGCAGTACTTC. It translates to CASRSQGQGIHEQYF.

This clone was detected a few times. V and J are TRBV2 and TRBJ1-4; D remains ambiguous. The CDR3 covers 13 residues. V lost 5 bases, J lost 8 bases, and 12 bases lay in between. In germline, CDR1 is SNHLY, CDR2 FYNNEI. The CDR3 spells CASSPQVGEKLFF. The CDR3 DNA reads TGTGCCAGCAGTCCCCAGGTTGGAGAAAAACTGTTTTTT.

The J gene is TRBJ2-1, the V gene TRBV2; 9 bases map to TRBD2. The trim removed 8 bases at V and 8 bases at J, leaving 7 bases unmatched. Germline CDR1 and CDR2: SNHLY and FYNNEI. The CDR3 sequence is 13 residues long. In nucleotides, the CDR3 is TGTGCCAGCCGGGGCGGGGGGGCGGATGAGCAGTTCTTC. It codes for CASRGGGADEQFF.

V and J are TRBV7-6 and TRBJ2-6; TRBD2 is a possible D gene (5 bases). Germline V gene data show CDR1 as SGHVS and CDR2 as FNYEAQ. The CDR3 runs 17 residues. The V and J ends lost 3 bases and 2 bases respectively, with 14 bases between them. CDR3 sequence (DNA): TGTGCCAGCAGCTTCGGACCGGCGGGCCCTGGGGCCAACGTCCTGACTTTC. Translating it yields CASSFGPAGPGANVLTF. The entire variable domain, with the rest obtained from reference TRBV7-6 and TRBJ2-6, is as follows: GAGVSQSPRYKVTKRGQDVALRCDPISGHVSLYWYRQALGQGPEFLTYFNYEAQQDKSGLPNDRFSAERPEGSISTLTIQRTEQRDSAMYRCASSFGPAGPGANVLTFGAGSRLTVL.

This clone was counted only a few times. J is TRBJ1-1 and V is TRBV5-1; D not resolved. The CDR3 has 14 amino acids. Germline CDR1 reads SGHRS; CDR2 reads YFSETQ. Trimming removed 0 bases from V and 2 bases from J, with 8 bases in between. This CDR3 is CASSLGQINTEAFF. In DNA form, the CDR3 reads TGCGCCAGCAGCTTGGGACAAATCAACACTGAAGCTTTCTTT.